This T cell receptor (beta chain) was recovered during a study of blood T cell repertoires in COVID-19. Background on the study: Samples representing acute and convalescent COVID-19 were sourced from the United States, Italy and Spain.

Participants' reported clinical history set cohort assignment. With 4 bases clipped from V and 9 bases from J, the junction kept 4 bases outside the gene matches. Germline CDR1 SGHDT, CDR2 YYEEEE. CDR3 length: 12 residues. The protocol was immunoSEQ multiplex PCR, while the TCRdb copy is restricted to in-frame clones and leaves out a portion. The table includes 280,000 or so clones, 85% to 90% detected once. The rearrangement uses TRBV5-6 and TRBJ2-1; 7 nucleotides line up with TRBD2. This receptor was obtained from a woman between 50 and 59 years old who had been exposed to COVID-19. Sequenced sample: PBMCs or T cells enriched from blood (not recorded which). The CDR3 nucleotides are TGTGCCAGCAGCCAGACTAGCCTTGAGCAGTTCTTC. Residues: CASSQTSLEQFF.